This TCR beta chain was captured by sequencing in a study of T cells expressing NK-cell markers. Looking at the study overall: In sorted CD3+CD56+NKG2C+, CD3+CD56+NKG2C- and CD3+CD56-NKG2C+ T cells, TCR beta repertoires were obtained.

TCRdb reprocessed the 5' RACE reads, keeping one entry per CDR3 protein, no DNA. Here the sample table reports 120,000 to 150,000 distinct CDR3 sequences. The CDR3 extends over 16 amino acids. The V gene's germline CDR1 is SGHKS and CDR2 YYEKEE (reference sequence). The V and J genes are TRBV5-5 and TRBJ2-1; TCRdb's assignment of TRBD2 cannot be checked, as there is no DNA. This receptor was identified in a man between 18 and 35 years old in good health. The source material was blood T cells: a sorted CD56 or NKG2C T cell subset, CD4+ or CD8+ T cells, or bulk PBMC T cells (not recorded which). CDR3: CASSLARGGGYNEQFF. Complete variable domain (other parts from reference TRBV5-5 and TRBJ2-1): DAGVTQSPTHLIKTRGQQVTLRCSPISGHKSVSWYQQVLGQGPQFIFQYYEKEERGRGNFPDRFSARQFPNYSSELNVNALLLGDSALYLCASSLARGGGYNEQFFGPGTRLTVL.